This T cell receptor (beta chain) was recorded in a study of cytomegalovirus exposure and HLA in healthy donors. About the research overall: Counted in an early data release were about 80 million unique TCRs from HLA-typed donors. There were some 380 genotyped donors. Of these, roughly 86% fell in the genetic ancestry cluster associated with self-reported Caucasian donors.

Study-level points and caveats: In a later analysis, an Asian-associated ancestry cluster reportedly showed fewer N-insertions than the approximately 610-donor mean. Per a prior analysis, the majority of TCR beta V segments were productive roughly 90% or roughly 30% of the time.

For this clone: As yet, its antigen is unknown.

It was with 60 Vbeta and 13 Jbeta primers that the PCR ran. The table came from immunoSEQ multiplex PCR; TCRdb's copy has only in-frame clones and leaves some out. The data show 120,000 to 150,000 clones, approximately 88% seen once. This clonotype was obtained from a woman in her 40s in good health and CMV-seronegative. The specimen was PBMCs.

The CDR3 nucleotides read TGTGCCAGCAGTTACTCACACGGGAGCAGTCCCAAGACCCAGTACTTC. It encodes CASSYSHGSSPKTQYF. V usage is TRBV6-5 and J usage is TRBJ2-5; D perhaps matches TRBD2 (6 bases). The CDR3 consists of 16 residues. V lost 0 bases and J lost 6, with 17 bases in between. Germline values: CDR1 MNHEY, CDR2 SVGAGI.